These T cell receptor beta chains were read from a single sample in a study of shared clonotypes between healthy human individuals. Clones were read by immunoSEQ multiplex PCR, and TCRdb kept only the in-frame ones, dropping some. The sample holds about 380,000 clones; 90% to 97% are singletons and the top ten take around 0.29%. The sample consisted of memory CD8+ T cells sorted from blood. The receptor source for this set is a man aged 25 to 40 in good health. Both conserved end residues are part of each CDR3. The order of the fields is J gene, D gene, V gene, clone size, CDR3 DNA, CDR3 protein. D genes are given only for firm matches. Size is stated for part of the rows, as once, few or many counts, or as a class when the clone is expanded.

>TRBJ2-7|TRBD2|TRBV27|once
TGTGCCAGCGCCTTTCCAAGGGCGGGAGGATATTCCGAGCAGTACTTC
CASAFPRAGGYSEQYF
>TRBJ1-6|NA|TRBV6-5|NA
TGTGCCAGCAGCAGGGGTGAGCCACCCCTCCACTTT
CASSRGEPPLHF
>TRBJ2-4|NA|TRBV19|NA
TGTGCCAGTAGTATTGGCACGAAAGCCAAAAACATTCAGTACTTC
CASSIGTKAKNIQYF
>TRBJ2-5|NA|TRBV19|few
TGTGCCAGTAGGGCCCACGGCGTCCAAGAGACCCAGTACTTC
CASRAHGVQETQYF
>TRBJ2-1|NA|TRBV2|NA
TGTGCCAGCAGTGGCCGGAGCTCCTACAATGAGCAGTTCTTC
CASSGRSSYNEQFF
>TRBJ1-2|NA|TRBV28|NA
TGTGCCAGCAGTTTTCCTCACAGGGATGGCTACACCTTC
CASSFPHRDGYTF
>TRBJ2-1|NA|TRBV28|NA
TGTGCCACCCGACCCCCCGACAATGAGCAGTTCTTC
CATRPPDNEQFF
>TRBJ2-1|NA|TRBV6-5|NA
TGTGCCAGCAGTCTCACCGGGACCAGAGCGCAGTTCTTC
CASSLTGTRAQFF
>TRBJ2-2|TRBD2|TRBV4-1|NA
TGCGCCAGCAGCCCCCTAGCGGGACACACCGGGGAGCTGTTTTTT
CASSPLAGHTGELFF
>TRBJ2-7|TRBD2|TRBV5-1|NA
TGCGCCAGCAGCCAGCTAGCGGGGATTAACTACGAGCAGTACTTC
CASSQLAGINYEQYF
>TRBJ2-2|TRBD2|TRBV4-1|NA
TGCGCCAGCAGCCAAGGGACTAGCGGGAGGGCCGTTGCCGGGGAGCTGTTTTTT
CASSQGTSGRAVAGELFF
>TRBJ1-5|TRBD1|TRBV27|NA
TGTGCCAGCAGTTTAGGGACAGGGTCCAATCAGCCCCAGCATTTT
CASSLGTGSNQPQHF
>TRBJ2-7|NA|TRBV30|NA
TGTGCCTGGGGGGACTACGAGCAGTACTTC
CAWGDYEQYF
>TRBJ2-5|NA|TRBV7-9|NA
TGTGCCAGCAGCTTAGCTGGCTGGGGTGCGGTCGCGACCCAGTACTTC
CASSLAGWGAVATQYF
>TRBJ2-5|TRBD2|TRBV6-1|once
TGTGCCAGCAGAGTAGCGGGAGGTCTAAGGGAGACCCAGTACTTC
CASRVAGGLRETQYF
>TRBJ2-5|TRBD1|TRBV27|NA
TGTGCCAGCAGTACCTACAGGGGAGAGACCCAGTACTTC
CASSTYRGETQYF
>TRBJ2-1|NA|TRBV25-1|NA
TGTGCCAGCAGTGACAACAGGGCGATCTACAATGAGCAGTTCTTC
CASSDNRAIYNEQFF
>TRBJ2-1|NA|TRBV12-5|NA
TGTGCTAGTGGTTTGGAAGGGACCAATGAGCAGTTCTTC
CASGLEGTNEQFF
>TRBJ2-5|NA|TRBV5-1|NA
TGCGCCAGCAGCCCCCACCTGCAAGAGACCCAGTACTTC
CASSPHLQETQYF
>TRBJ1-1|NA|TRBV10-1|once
TGCGCCACCAGCCGAATTTACGGCACTGAAGCTTTCTTT
CATSRIYGTEAFF
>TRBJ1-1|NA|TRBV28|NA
TGTGCCAGCAGTGTAAGGATCGGGGGGGCTGAAGCTTTCTTT
CASSVRIGGAEAFF
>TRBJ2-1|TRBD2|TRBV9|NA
TGTGCCAGCAGCTATGGGAGGGGCGAGCAGTTCTTC
CASSYGRGEQFF
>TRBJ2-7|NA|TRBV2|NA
TGTGCCAGCAGTGAAGCGACAACCTACGAGCAGTACTTC
CASSEATTYEQYF
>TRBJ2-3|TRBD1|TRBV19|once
TGTGCCAGTAGTATTGAGATCGGACAGGGGGCAGAGCGCCTCGGAACAGATACGCAGTATTTT
CASSIEIGQGAERLGTDTQYF
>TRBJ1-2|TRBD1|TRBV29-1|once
TGCAGCGTTGATCTCCCAGGGGGCTATGGCTACACCTTC
CSVDLPGGYGYTF
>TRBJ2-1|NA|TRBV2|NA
TGTGCCAGCAAGGTGGGAATGGATGAGCAGTTCTTC
CASKVGMDEQFF
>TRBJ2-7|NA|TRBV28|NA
TGTGCCAGCAAGGGACCGACGGAGTACTTC
CASKGPTEYF
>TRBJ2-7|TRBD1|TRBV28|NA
TGTGCCACGAGACAGGGTACCTACGAGCAGTACTTC
CATRQGTYEQYF
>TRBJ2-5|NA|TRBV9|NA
TGTGCCAGCAGCCTACGGGCAGGGGCTATCCAAGAGACCCAGTACTTC
CASSLRAGAIQETQYF
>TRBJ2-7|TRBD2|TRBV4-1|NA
TGCGCCAGCAGCCTTCTCCAGACTAGCGGGTACTACGAGCAGTACTTC
CASSLLQTSGYYEQYF
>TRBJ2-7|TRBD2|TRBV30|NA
TGTGCCTGGAGCTTAAGGACTAGCGGGAGAGCGGGCGAGCAGTACTTC
CAWSLRTSGRAGEQYF